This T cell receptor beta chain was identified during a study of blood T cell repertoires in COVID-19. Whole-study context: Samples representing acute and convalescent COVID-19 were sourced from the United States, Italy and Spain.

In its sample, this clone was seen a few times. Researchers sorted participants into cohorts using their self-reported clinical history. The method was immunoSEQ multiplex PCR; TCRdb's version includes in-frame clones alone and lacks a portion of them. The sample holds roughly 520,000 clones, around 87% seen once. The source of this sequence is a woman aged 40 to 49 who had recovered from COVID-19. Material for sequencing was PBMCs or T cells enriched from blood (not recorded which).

The CDR3 DNA reads TGTGCCAGCAGCTCACAAGGACTAGCGGGAGGGCCGGCCGGGGAGCTGTTTTTT. Protein: CASSSQGLAGGPAGELFF. The chain couples TRBV3-1 (or the pseudogene TRBV3-2) to TRBJ2-2; 15 nucleotides align to TRBD2. This CDR3 region has 18 residues. V was pared by 5 bases and J by 6 bases, with 10 bases of the junction left unmatched. Per germline, CDR1 LGHDT and CDR2 YNNKEL (reference sequence).